The clone carrying this TCR beta chain was seen a few times. The time point is: newly diagnosed GD, antithyroid drugs for less than 3 months. PBMCs provided the RNA from which the TCR library was made. Peripheral blood, about 9 milliliters per patient, was collected in EDTA tubes. Through Arm-PCR of CDR3 regions and iRepertoire HTBI primers, TCR beta libraries were built. TCRdb itself ran the multiplex PCR reads through MiXCR, one entry per CDR3 protein. The table shows approximately 400,000 distinct CDR3 sequences, with more than 12% occurring only once. This record comes from a study of regulatory T cells in long-lasting Graves disease. This CDR3 comprises 17 residues. Trimming removed 2 bases at V and 0 bases at J, with 14 bases between. These data were likewise used in another study, on T cells in Graves' hyperthyroidism and ophthalmopathy.

This rearrangement joins TRBV12-3 or TRBV12-4 to TRBJ2-1; weak D call: TRBD2 (6 bases). The material was peripheral blood mononuclear cells (PBMCs), obtained at new diagnosis, from a patient treated with antithyroid drugs. This clonotype originated in a woman aged 25 to 45 with Graves disease. In DNA form, the CDR3 reads TGTGCCAGCAGTTTACCAGGAATCGGGAGCTCCTACAATGAGCAGTTCTTC. Amino acids: CASSLPGIGSSYNEQFF.